This TCR beta chain came from a study of human T cells and chemical hapten exposure. As for the study in general: Patients got weekly scalp diphenylcyclopropenone doses over the approximately 24-week study.

Germline V lookup: CDR1 DFQATT, CDR2 SNEGSKA (reference sequence). The trim removed 0 bases at V and 7 bases at J, leaving 9 bases unmatched. The CDR3 sequence is 16 residues long. This clonotype was detected many times. TCRdb fed the RACE reads into MiXCR, producing one record per CDR3 protein. The repertoire holds 87,000 or so distinct CDR3 sequences, with 9.6% as singletons. Time point indicated: pre-sensitization, week 0. Described treatment: therapeutic diphenylcyclopropenone sensitization with weekly scalp DPC. Investigators collected blood before applying each patch test. Participating donors were patients with alopecia, aged 18 to 70 years, considered appropriate candidates for DPC.

This chain connects TRBV20-1 to TRBJ1-6; 7 bases align to TRBD1. Sequenced here: whole blood, sampled in connection with sensitization to the hapten diphenylcyclopropenone (DPC). This receptor was identified in a woman aged 40 to 49 with alopecia areata. Some clones in this sample may be carry-over from other donors' samples. CDR3 DNA: TGCAGTGCTAGAGAACTCAGGGGGTCGGGCAATTCACCCCTCCACTTT. Protein product: CSARELRGSGNSPLHF.